The present entry profiles one T cell receptor (beta chain) with its context. The data belong to a study of shared clonotypes between healthy human individuals. The CDR3 contains 14 residues. V lost 4 bases, J lost 1 base, and 11 bases lay in between. The germline V gene has CDR1 SGHRS and CDR2 YFSETQ. Measured with immunoSEQ multiplex PCR; TCRdb has only the in-frame clones, and not every one. The data contain millions of clones, over 85% of them seen just once; the ten biggest clones take up 0.3% to 0.4%. The receptor was derived from a man younger than 35 in good health. Some clones in this sample may be carry-over from other donors' samples. The V and J genes are TRBV5-1 and TRBJ1-2, with D maybe TRBD1 (5 bases). The source material was naive CD4+ T cells from PBMCs. Subset indicated: CD45RA+ positively selected. The CDR3 protein is CASSTGGVNYGYTF. Written as DNA, the CDR3 is TGCGCCAGCAGCACCGGGGGGGTTAACTATGGCTACACCTTC.